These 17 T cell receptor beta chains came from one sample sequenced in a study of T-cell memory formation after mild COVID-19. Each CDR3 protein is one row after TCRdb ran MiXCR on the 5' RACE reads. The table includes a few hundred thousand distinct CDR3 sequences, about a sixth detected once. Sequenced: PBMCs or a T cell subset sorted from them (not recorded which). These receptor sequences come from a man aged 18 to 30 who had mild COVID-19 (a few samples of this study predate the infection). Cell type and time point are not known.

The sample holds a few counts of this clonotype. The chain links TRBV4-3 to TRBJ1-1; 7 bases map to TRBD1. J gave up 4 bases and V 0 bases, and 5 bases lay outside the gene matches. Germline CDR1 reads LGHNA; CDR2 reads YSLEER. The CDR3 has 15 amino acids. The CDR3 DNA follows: TGCGCCAGCAGCCAAGAAGTCCAGGGGGGCACTGAAGCTTTCTTT. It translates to CASSQEVQGGTEAFF.

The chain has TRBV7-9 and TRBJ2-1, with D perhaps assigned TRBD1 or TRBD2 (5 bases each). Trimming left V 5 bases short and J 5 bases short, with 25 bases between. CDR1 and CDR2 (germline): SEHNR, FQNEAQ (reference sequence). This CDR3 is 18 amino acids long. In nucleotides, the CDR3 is TGTGCCAGCAGCCTAGAACGTCCCGGGCCAAGGGGACACAATGAGCAGTTCTTC. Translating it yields CASSLERPGPRGHNEQFF.

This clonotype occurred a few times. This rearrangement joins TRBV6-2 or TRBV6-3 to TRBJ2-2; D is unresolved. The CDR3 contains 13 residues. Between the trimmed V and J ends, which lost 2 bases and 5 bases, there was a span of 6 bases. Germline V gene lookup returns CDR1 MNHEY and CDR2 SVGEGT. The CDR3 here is CASSYVRTGELFF. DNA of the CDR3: TGTGCCAGCAGTTACGTGAGGACCGGGGAGCTGTTTTTT.

The DNA of the CDR3 is TGCAGTGCTCGGCCTCCGGGACTAGCGGGCCCCTACGAGCAGTACTTC. This sequence encodes CSARPPGLAGPYEQYF. V gene TRBV20-1 combines with J gene TRBJ2-7; 12 bases fit TRBD2. J was trimmed by 2 bases and V by 5 bases; bases with no gene match: 10. The CDR3 consists of 16 residues. Germline V lookup: CDR1 DFQATT, CDR2 SNEGSKA (reference sequence).

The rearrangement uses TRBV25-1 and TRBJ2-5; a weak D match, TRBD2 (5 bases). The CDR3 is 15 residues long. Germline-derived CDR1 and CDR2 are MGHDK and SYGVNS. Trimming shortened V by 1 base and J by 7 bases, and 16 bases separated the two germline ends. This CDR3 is CASSEWRLAGGTQYF. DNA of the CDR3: TGTGCCAGCAGTGAATGGCGTCTAGCCGGCGGGACCCAGTACTTC. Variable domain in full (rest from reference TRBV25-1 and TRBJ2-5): EADIYQTPRYLVIGTGKKITLECSQTMGHDKMYWYQQDPGMELHLIHYSYGVNSTEKGDLSSESTVSRIRTEHFPLTLESARPSHTSQYLCASSEWRLAGGTQYFGPGTRLLVL.

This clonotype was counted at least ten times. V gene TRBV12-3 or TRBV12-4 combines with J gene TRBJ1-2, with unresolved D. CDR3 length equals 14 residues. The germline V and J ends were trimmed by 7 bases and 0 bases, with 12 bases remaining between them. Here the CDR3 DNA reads TGTGCCAGCACCCTGTCGGGAGCTAACTATGGCTACACCTTC. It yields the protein CASTLSGANYGYTF.

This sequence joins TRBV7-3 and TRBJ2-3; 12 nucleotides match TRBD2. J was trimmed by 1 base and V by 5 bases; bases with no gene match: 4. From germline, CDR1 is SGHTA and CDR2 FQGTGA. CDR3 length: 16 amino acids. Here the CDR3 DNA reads TGTGCCAGCAGCCAAACTAGCGGGGGGCGCACAGATACGCAGTATTTT. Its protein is CASSQTSGGRTDTQYF. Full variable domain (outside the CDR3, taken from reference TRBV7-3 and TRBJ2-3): GAGVSQTPSNKVTEKGKYVELRCDPISGHTALYWYRQSLGQGPEFLIYFQGTGAADDSGLPNDRFFAVRPEGSVSTLKIQRTERGDSAVYLCASSQTSGGRTDTQYFGPGTRLTVL.

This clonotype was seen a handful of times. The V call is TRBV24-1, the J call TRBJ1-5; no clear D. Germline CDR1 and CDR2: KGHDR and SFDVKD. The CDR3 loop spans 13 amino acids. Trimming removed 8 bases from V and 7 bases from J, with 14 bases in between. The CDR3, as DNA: TGTGCCACCAAGTGTAGAGGGCCGCAGCCCCAGCATTTT. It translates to CATKCRGPQPQHF.

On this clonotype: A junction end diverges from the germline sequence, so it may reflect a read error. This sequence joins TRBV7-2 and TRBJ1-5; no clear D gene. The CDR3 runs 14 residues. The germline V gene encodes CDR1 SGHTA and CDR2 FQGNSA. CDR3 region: CASDWSWSNQPKHF. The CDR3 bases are TGTGCCAGCGACTGGTCTTGGAGCAATCAGCCCAAGCATTTT.

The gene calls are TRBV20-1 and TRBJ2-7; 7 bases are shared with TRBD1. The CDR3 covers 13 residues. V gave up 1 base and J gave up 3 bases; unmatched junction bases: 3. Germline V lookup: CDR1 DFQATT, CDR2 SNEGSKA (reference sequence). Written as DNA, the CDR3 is TGCAGTGCTAGAGGGGACAGCCACTACGAGCAGTACTTC. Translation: CSARGDSHYEQYF.

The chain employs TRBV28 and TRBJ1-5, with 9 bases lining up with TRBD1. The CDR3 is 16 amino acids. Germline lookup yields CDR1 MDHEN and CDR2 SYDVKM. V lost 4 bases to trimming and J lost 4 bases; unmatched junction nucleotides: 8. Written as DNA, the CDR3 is TGTGCCAGCAGTTCCTATGGACAGGGGACGAATCAGCCCCAGCATTTT. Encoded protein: CASSSYGQGTNQPQHF.

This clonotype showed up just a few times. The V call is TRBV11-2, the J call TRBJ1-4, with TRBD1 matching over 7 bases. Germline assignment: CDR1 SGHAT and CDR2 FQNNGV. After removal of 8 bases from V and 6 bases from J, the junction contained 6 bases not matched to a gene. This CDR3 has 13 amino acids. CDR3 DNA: TGTGCCAGCGGAGCAGGGGGAGATGAAAAACTGTTTTTT. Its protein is CASGAGGDEKLFF.

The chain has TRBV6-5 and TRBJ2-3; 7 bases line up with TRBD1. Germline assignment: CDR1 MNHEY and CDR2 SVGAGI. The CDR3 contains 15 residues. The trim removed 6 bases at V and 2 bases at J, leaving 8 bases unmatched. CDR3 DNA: TGTGCCAGCAGAGCTAGGGACAGCTACACAGATACGCAGTATTTT. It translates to CASRARDSYTDTQYF.

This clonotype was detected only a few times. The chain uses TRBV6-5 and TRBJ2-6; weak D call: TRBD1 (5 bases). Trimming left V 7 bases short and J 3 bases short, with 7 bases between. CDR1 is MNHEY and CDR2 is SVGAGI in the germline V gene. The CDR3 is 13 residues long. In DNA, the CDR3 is TGTGCCAGCACCCAGGGTGGGGCCAACGTCCTGACTTTC. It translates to CASTQGGANVLTF.

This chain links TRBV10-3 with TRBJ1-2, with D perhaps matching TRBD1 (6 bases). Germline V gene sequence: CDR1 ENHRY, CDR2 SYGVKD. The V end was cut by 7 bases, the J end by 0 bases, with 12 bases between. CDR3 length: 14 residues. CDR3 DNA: TGTGCCATCAACACAGGGCCACCTAACTATGGCTACACCTTC. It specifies CAINTGPPNYGYTF.

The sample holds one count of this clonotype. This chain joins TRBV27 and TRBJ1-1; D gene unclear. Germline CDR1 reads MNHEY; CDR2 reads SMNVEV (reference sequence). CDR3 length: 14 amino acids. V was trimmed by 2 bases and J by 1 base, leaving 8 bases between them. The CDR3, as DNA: TGTGCCAGCAGTTTAGGCTGGTGGAACACTGAAGCTTTCTTT. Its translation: CASSLGWWNTEAFF.

The CDR3 region is CASRERDSNSPLHF. For the CDR3, the DNA is TGTGCCAGCAGGGAACGGGACAGTAATTCACCCCTCCACTTT. V usage is TRBV12-3 or TRBV12-4 and J usage is TRBJ1-6, with 7 nucleotides matching TRBD1. The CDR3 runs 14 residues. V was pared by 6 bases and J by 6 bases, with 5 bases of the junction left unmatched.